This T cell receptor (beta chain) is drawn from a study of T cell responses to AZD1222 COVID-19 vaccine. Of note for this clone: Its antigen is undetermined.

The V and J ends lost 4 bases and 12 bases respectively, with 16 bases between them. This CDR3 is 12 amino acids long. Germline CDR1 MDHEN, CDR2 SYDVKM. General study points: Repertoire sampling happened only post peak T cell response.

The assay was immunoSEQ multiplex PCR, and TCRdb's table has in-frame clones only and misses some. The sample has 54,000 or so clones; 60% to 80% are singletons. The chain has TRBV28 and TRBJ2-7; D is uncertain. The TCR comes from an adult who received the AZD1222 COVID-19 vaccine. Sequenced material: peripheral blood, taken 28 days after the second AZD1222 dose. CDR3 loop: CASSSSRQQWYF. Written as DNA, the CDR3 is TGTGCCAGCAGTTCTTCACGACAACAGTGGTACTTC.